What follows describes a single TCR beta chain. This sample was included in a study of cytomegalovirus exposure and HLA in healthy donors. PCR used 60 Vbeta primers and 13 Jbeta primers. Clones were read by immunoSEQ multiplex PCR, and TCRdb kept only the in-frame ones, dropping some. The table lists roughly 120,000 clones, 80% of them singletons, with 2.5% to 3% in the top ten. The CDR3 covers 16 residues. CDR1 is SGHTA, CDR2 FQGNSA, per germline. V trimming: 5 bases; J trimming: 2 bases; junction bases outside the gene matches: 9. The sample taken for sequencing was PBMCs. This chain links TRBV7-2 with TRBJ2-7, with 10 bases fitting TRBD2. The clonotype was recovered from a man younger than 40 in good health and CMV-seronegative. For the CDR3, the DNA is TGTGCCAGCAGCAGAGGGGGACTAGCGACTGCCTACGAGCAGTACTTC. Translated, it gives CASSRGGLATAYEQYF.